A single sample is the source of the 21 T cell receptor beta chains below, sequenced in a study of T cells in Graves' hyperthyroidism and ophthalmopathy (dated by TCRdb to between 2018 and 2020). Libraries were made using multiplex PCR. Sequencing was carried out with an Illumina HiSeq 2000. Amplification of TCR beta CDR3 regions was carried out from RNA transcripts. The first round of RT-PCR for the TCR CDR3 was performed with the HTBI primer set and the Qiagen OneStep RT-PCR kit. The public sequencing data were trimmed at Q25 with fastp and processed into clonotypes with MiXCR by TCRdb, which kept only in-frame beta chains. Records with the same CDR3 protein are collapsed into one entry carrying the most frequent genes and DNA. The sample has 600,000 or so distinct CDR3 sequences on record, roughly 15% of them singletons. The ten largest make up about 3.8% of the sample. The sequenced material came from blood. These receptor sequences come from a woman younger than 45 with Graves' hyperthyroidism.

A few counts support this clonotype. The chain uses TRBV12-3 or TRBV12-4 and TRBJ2-7; TRBD1 is a possible D gene (5 bases). Trimming left V 9 bases short and J 5 bases short, with 11 bases between. The CDR3 length is 11 residues. The DNA for the CDR3 is TGTGCCAGTAAAAGGGGAAACGAGCAGTACTTC. Amino acid sequence: CASKRGNEQYF.

At least ten counts were recorded for this clonotype. This sequence joins TRBV11-1 and TRBJ2-1; D gene unclear. Germline V gene data show CDR1 as SGHAT and CDR2 as FQDESV (reference sequence). V dropped 1 base and J dropped 6 bases, with 10 bases sitting between them. The CDR3 extends over 14 amino acids. Here the CDR3 DNA reads TGTGCCAGCAGCTTAGGGGGTAGCTCCAATGAGCAGTTCTTC. This encodes CASSLGGSSNEQFF.

The V and J genes are TRBV19 and TRBJ1-5, with a possible D match to TRBD1 (6 bases). The ends were cut back, 4 bases at V and 0 bases at J, with 16 bases in the middle. The CDR3 is made up of 17 amino acids. Germline CDR1 and CDR2: LNHDA and SQIVND (reference sequence). This CDR3 reads CASSTGAPKGSNQPQHF. As DNA, the CDR3 is TGTGCCAGTAGTACAGGGGCGCCGAAAGGTAGCAATCAGCCCCAGCATTTT.

This clonotype came up many times. The V gene is TRBV9, the J gene TRBJ2-5; 8 bases are a match to TRBD1. The CDR3 is 14 residues long. Germline CDR1 SGDLS, CDR2 YYNGEE. With 3 bases clipped from V and 1 base from J, the junction kept 2 bases outside the gene matches. The CDR3 reads CASSEDRGQETQYF. CDR3 nucleotides: TGTGCCAGCAGCGAAGACAGGGGCCAAGAGACCCAGTACTTC.

The V call is TRBV20-1, the J call TRBJ2-7; no firm D call. Trimming shortened V by 4 bases and J by 6 bases, and 10 bases separated the two germline ends. The germline gives CDR1 DFQATT, CDR2 SNEGSKA (reference sequence). The CDR3 sequence is 11 residues long. The CDR3 is CSAMETREQYF. Here the CDR3 DNA reads TGCAGTGCTATGGAGACCCGCGAGCAGTACTTC.

The table lists this clonotype with many counts. The rearrangement joins TRBV28 to TRBJ1-5, with 8 bases lining up with TRBD1. The CDR3 is 15 amino acids. Germline loops: CDR1 MDHEN, CDR2 SYDVKM. V lost 6 bases and J lost 7; bases outside the gene matches: 11. CDR3 sequence (DNA): TGTGCCAGCAGGGCAGGACAGGGCGGCCGACAGCCCCAGCATTTT. The encoded protein is CASRAGQGGRQPQHF.

This chain links TRBV15 with TRBJ2-4, with 9 bases lining up with TRBD1. V was pared by 8 bases and J by 5 bases, with 7 bases of the junction left unmatched. This CDR3 contains 14 residues. Germline lookup yields CDR1 LNHNV and CDR2 YYDKDF (reference sequence). The CDR3 nucleotides read TGTGCCACCTGCGGGACAGGGAACGAAAACATTCAGTACTTC. This sequence encodes CATCGTGNENIQYF.

This rearrangement joins TRBV7-8 to TRBJ2-7; the D is unclear. The CDR3 sequence is 13 residues long. CDR1 SGHVS and CDR2 FQNEAQ come from the germline V gene. Trimming removed 8 bases at V and 6 bases at J, with 17 bases between. The CDR3 reads CASGEPSGLEQYF. CDR3 nucleotide sequence: TGTGCCAGCGGCGAACCAAGTGGGCTCGAGCAGTACTTC. Filled out from reference TRBV7-8 and TRBJ2-7, the complete variable domain reads GAGVSQSPRYKVAKRGQDVALRCDPISGHVSLFWYQQALGQGPEFLTYFQNEAQLDKSGLPSDRFFAERPEGSVSTLKIQRTQQEDSAVYLCASGEPSGLEQYFGPGTRLTVT.

J is TRBJ2-1 and V is TRBV4-1; D could derive from TRBD1 or TRBD2 (6 bases each). Trimming stripped 4 bases from V and 6 bases from J, with 19 bases between. This CDR3 region has 16 residues. Germline CDR1 is MGHRA and CDR2 is YSYEKL. CDR3 protein: CASSPERGGGLNEQFF. The CDR3 DNA is TGCGCCAGCAGCCCTGAACGAGGAGGGGGGCTCAATGAGCAGTTCTTC.

The chain has TRBV7-9 and TRBJ2-3; D is uncertain. Trimming left V 1 base short and J 5 bases short, with 10 bases between. In germline, CDR1 is SEHNR, CDR2 FQNEAQ (reference sequence). This CDR3 has 14 amino acids. In nucleotides, the CDR3 is TGTGCCAGCAGCTTAGGGGCCGCCGGAGATACGCAGTATTTT. Encoded protein: CASSLGAAGDTQYF.

The chain uses TRBV19 and TRBJ2-7; D is unclear. The CDR3 sequence is 14 residues long. With 6 bases removed from V and 3 bases from J, the gap between germline ends came to 15 bases. Per the germline V gene, CDR1 is LNHDA and CDR2 is SQIVND (reference sequence). In DNA form, the CDR3 reads TGTGCCAGTAGCAACGGGCGAGCTTACTACGAGCAGTACTTC. Translated: CASSNGRAYYEQYF.

The chain joins TRBV14 to TRBJ2-3; D unclear. The CDR3 is 13 amino acids. The germline gives CDR1 SGHDN, CDR2 FVKESK. V gave up 6 bases and J gave up 3 bases, with 10 bases separating them. The CDR3 is CASSRLGTDTQYF. Here the CDR3 DNA reads TGTGCCAGCAGTCGACTTGGGACAGATACGCAGTATTTT.

There are many counts of this clonotype. The chain recombines TRBV24-1 with TRBJ2-2, with D possibly matching TRBD2 (5 bases). The CDR3 totals 14 residues. In germline, CDR1 is KGHDR, CDR2 SFDVKD. V was cut by 5 bases and J by 5 bases, with 11 bases left in between. The DNA of the CDR3 is TGTGCCACCAGTGCCTTTACTAGGACCGGGGAGCTGTTTTTT. Protein sequence: CATSAFTRTGELFF.

This clonotype was detected many times. This chain uses TRBV20-1 with TRBJ2-1, with D hard to call. Per germline, CDR1 DFQATT and CDR2 SNEGSKA (reference sequence). The CDR3 covers 14 residues. V was clipped by 2 bases and J by 0 bases, with 8 bases between them. The CDR3 nucleotides read TGCAGTGCTAGAATAGGTAGCTCCTACAATGAGCAGTTCTTC. Encoded protein: CSARIGSSYNEQFF.

This clonotype showed up many times. The chain employs TRBV20-1 and TRBJ1-3, with D hard to call. The CDR3 consists of 13 residues. V dropped 2 bases and J dropped 4 bases, with 9 bases sitting between them. CDR1 and CDR2 (germline): DFQATT, SNEGSKA (reference sequence). The DNA for the CDR3 is TGCAGTGCTAGACGCCAGACCGGAAACACCATATATTTT. This gives the protein CSARRQTGNTIYF.

This clonotype was observed many times. The J gene is TRBJ2-1, the V gene TRBV7-6; D not certain. This CDR3 is 13 amino acids long. With 2 bases removed from V and 8 bases from J, the gap between germline ends came to 10 bases. CDR1 SGHVS and CDR2 FNYEAQ come from the germline V gene. The CDR3 DNA reads TGTGCCAGCAGCTTACTCCCTAGTGATGAGCAGTTCTTC. Translation gives CASSLLPSDEQFF.

The CDR3 bases are TGTGCCAGCAGCTTAGGGCGGGGAAACTACGAGCAGTACTTC. The encoded protein is CASSLGRGNYEQYF. The rearrangement links TRBV7-2 to TRBJ2-7, with D possibly matching TRBD2 (6 bases). CDR1 SGHTA and CDR2 FQGNSA come from the germline V gene. CDR3 size: 14 residues. Between the trimmed V and J ends, which lost 1 base and 3 bases, there was a span of 10 bases.

Ten or more counts support this clonotype. The CDR3 region has the DNA TGTGCCAGCAGTTACTCGTCTCCAGGGGGTTCGTCGTACAATGAGCAGTTCTTC. Translation: CASSYSSPGGSSYNEQFF. The chain carries TRBV6-2 or TRBV6-3 and TRBJ2-1, with 7 bases aligning to TRBD1. CDR3 length: 18 amino acids. CDR1 and CDR2 (germline): MNHEY, SVGEGT. Trimming cost V 0 bases and J 4 bases; bases outside gene matches: 12.

This clonotype was counted many times. The V gene is TRBV28, the J gene TRBJ1-5; no clear D. CDR1 is MDHEN, CDR2 SYDVKM, per germline. V was clipped by 3 bases and J by 6 bases, with 12 bases between them. There are 14 residues in the CDR3. The CDR3 is CASSFGSRVQPQHF. The DNA of the CDR3 is TGTGCCAGCAGTTTTGGCAGTCGGGTTCAGCCCCAGCATTTT.

CDR3 loop: CASKPDYSNQPQHF. The CDR3 DNA is TGTGCCAGCAAACCGGATTATAGCAATCAGCCCCAGCATTTT. V gene TRBV28 combines with J gene TRBJ1-5, with D hard to call. Germline CDR1 MDHEN, CDR2 SYDVKM. The CDR3 sequence is 14 residues long. Between the trimmed V and J ends, which lost 7 bases and 0 bases, there was a span of 10 bases. Drawing the rest from reference TRBV28 and TRBJ1-5, the complete variable domain is DVKVTQSSRYLVKRTGEKVFLECVQDMDHENMFWYRQDPGLGLRLIYFSYDVKMKEKGDIPEGYSVSREKKERFSLILESASTNQTSMYLCASKPDYSNQPQHFGDGTRLSIL.

In this sample, this clonotype turned up many times. V and J are TRBV10-1 and TRBJ1-1; 10 bases map to TRBD1. This CDR3 is built from 14 residues. Looked up from germline, CDR1 is WNHNN and CDR2 is SYGVQD (reference sequence). J was trimmed by 5 bases and V by 7 bases; bases with no gene match: 7. CDR3 DNA: TGCGCCAGCAAAAAAAGGACAGGGGGGACTGAAGCTTTCTTT. It is translated as CASKKRTGGTEAFF.